This T cell receptor (beta chain) was observed in a study of OX40 agonist ivuxolimab in advanced cancers. General study results and limits: Also present in some nonresponders was a low level of normalized T-cell clonal expansion.

V was pared by 4 bases and J by 5 bases, with 17 bases between. The CDR3 covers 15 residues. Looked up from germline, CDR1 is SGHDT and CDR2 is YYEEEE. Remarks on this clone: Its antigen is as yet unknown.

Assay used: immunoSEQ multiplex PCR; TCRdb lists only in-frame clones, some missing. This table has around 95,000 clones, about nine tenths appearing once. Sequenced here: CD4+ or CD8+ T cells sorted from blood, sampled in a trial of the OX40 agonist ivuxolimab. The clonotype originates from an adult with an advanced solid tumor such as melanoma, head and neck, liver or kidney cancer. The V gene is TRBV5-6, the J gene TRBJ2-3, with a weak D call TRBD2 (7 bases). Here the CDR3 reads CASSQKWGGQDTQYF. The DNA of the CDR3 is TGTGCCAGCAGCCAGAAGTGGGGGGGCCAAGATACGCAGTATTTT.